These T cell receptor beta chains were read from a single sample in a study of long-term antiretroviral therapy in people with HIV. Using immunoSEQ multiplex PCR, the repertoire was profiled, and TCRdb retains in-frame clones only, with some absent. The sample contains about 30,000 clones, 75% to 90% of which appear only once. Sequences were derived from unsorted PBMCs, sampled approximately 5 years before starting antiretroviral therapy. Receptors originate from a middle-aged man with HIV. CDR3s include the opening cysteine and the closing phenylalanine or tryptophan. D genes are given only for firm matches. The size of a clone is reported for some rows only, either as once, few or many, or as a class for expanded clones.

size: .
V: TRBV5-1
D: .
J: TRBJ1-3
CDR3: CANPMKKENTLVDTIYF
DNA: TGCGCCAACCCTATGAAAAAGGAGAATACCCTGGTGGACACCATATATTTT

size: .
V: TRBV6-6
D: .
J: TRBJ2-3
CDR3: CASTPKNRDSTDTQYF
DNA: TGTGCCAGCACTCCCAAAAACAGGGATAGCACAGATACGCAGTATTTT

size: .
V: TRBV28
D: .
J: TRBJ2-7
CDR3: CASNDRPSSYEQYF
DNA: TGTGCCAGCAACGACCGGCCGAGTTCCTACGAGCAGTACTTC

size: once
V: TRBV19
D: TRBD2
J: TRBJ2-3
CDR3: CASKSGGSRNTQYF
DNA: TGTGCCAGTAAATCTGGCGGGAGTCGGAATACGCAGTATTTT

size: few
V: TRBV4-1
D: .
J: TRBJ2-7
CDR3: CASSRGGAGDYEQYF
DNA: TGCGCCAGCAGTCGCGGCGGGGCCGGCGACTACGAGCAGTACTTC

size: once
V: TRBV30
D: .
J: TRBJ1-2
CDR3: CAWSRLGIIYGYTF
DNA: TGTGCCTGGAGTCGGTTAGGGATAATCTATGGCTACACCTTC

size: .
V: TRBV6-4
D: .
J: TRBJ1-4
CDR3: CASSDGFSVNEKLFF
DNA: TGTGCCAGCAGTGACGGCTTCTCGGTTAATGAAAAACTGTTTTTT

size: .
V: TRBV5-1
D: .
J: TRBJ2-5
CDR3: CASRSGAGEGETQYF
DNA: TGCGCCAGCAGAAGCGGGGCAGGGGAAGGTGAGACCCAGTACTTC

size: .
V: TRBV11-2
D: .
J: TRBJ2-3
CDR3: CASSLDPTLNTQYF
DNA: TGTGCCAGCAGCTTAGATCCGACTCTCAATACGCAGTATTTT

size: .
V: TRBV18
D: .
J: TRBJ2-7
CDR3: CASSPTPTSGEQYF
DNA: TGTGCCAGCTCACCGACACCCACTAGTGGCGAGCAGTACTTC

size: .
V: TRBV30
D: .
J: TRBJ1-1
CDR3: CAWSRSGTEAFF
DNA: TGTGCCTGGAGCAGATCGGGTACTGAAGCTTTCTTT

size: once
V: TRBV19
D: .
J: TRBJ1-4
CDR3: CASSILSQATNEKLFF
DNA: TGTGCCAGTAGTATCCTCTCGCAGGCAACTAATGAAAAACTGTTTTTT

size: .
V: TRBV9
D: TRBD1
J: TRBJ1-5
CDR3: CASSLRTGTGNQPQHF
DNA: TGTGCCAGCAGTCTAAGAACCGGGACAGGGAATCAGCCCCAGCATTTT

size: once
V: TRBV19
D: .
J: TRBJ1-2
CDR3: CARLFLGGYTF
DNA: TGTGCCAGACTCTTCTTGGGTGGCTACACCTTC

size: once
V: TRBV9
D: TRBD2
J: TRBJ2-5
CDR3: CASSVMGDGTISTQYF
DNA: TGTGCCAGCAGCGTAATGGGGGATGGGACTATCTCCACCCAGTACTTC

size: .
V: TRBV5-5
D: .
J: TRBJ1-3
CDR3: CASSGKGYPSGNTIYF
DNA: TGTGCCAGCAGCGGGAAAGGGTATCCCTCTGGAAACACCATATATTTT

size: .
V: TRBV29-1
D: TRBD1
J: TRBJ1-1
CDR3: CSVSRGDTEAFF
DNA: TGCAGCGTCTCCAGGGGGGACACTGAAGCTTTCTTT

size: .
V: TRBV28
D: .
J: TRBJ2-3
CDR3: CASRRTVDTQYF
DNA: TGTGCCAGCAGACGGACAGTGGATACGCAGTATTTT

size: .
V: TRBV19
D: TRBD1
J: TRBJ2-7
CDR3: CASSTGTGGHYEQYF
DNA: TGTGCCAGTAGTACTGGGACAGGGGGGCACTACGAGCAGTACTTC

size: .
V: TRBV5-8
D: .
J: TRBJ2-7
CDR3: CASSPHYEQYF
DNA: TGTGCCAGCAGCCCCCATTACGAGCAGTACTTC

size: .
V: TRBV7-6
D: TRBD1
J: TRBJ2-7
CDR3: CASSLGTGRDEQYF
DNA: TGTGCCAGCAGCCTCGGGACAGGGCGAGACGAGCAGTACTTC

size: .
V: TRBV7-9
D: .
J: TRBJ2-7
CDR3: CASSFFPYEQYF
DNA: TGTGCCAGCAGCTTTTTCCCCTACGAGCAGTACTTC

size: .
V: TRBV2
D: .
J: TRBJ1-5
CDR3: CASGGNSNQPQHF
DNA: TGTGCCAGCGGGGGAAATAGCAATCAGCCCCAGCATTTT

size: .
V: TRBV7-3
D: .
J: TRBJ1-4
CDR3: CASSPKIGEKLFF
DNA: TGTGCCAGCAGCCCCAAGATAGGCGAAAAACTGTTTTTT

size: .
V: TRBV6-5
D: .
J: TRBJ1-6
CDR3: CASSYSADFPNSPLHF
DNA: TGTGCCAGCAGTTACTCTGCGGACTTCCCCAATTCACCCCTCCACTTT

size: once
V: TRBV4-1
D: .
J: TRBJ2-3
CDR3: CASSPELALPDTQYF
DNA: TGCGCCAGCAGCCCCGAACTTGCCCTCCCAGATACGCAGTATTTT

size: .
V: TRBV18
D: .
J: TRBJ1-1
CDR3: CASSQGGLGTEAFF
DNA: TGTGCCAGCTCACAAGGAGGGCTAGGCACTGAAGCTTTCTTT

size: .
V: TRBV19
D: .
J: TRBJ1-1
CDR3: CASSTRTYEEAFF
DNA: TGTGCCAGTAGTACCAGGACCTACGAAGAAGCTTTCTTT

size: .
V: TRBV6-5
D: .
J: TRBJ1-2
CDR3: CASVKGVNYGYTF
DNA: TGTGCCAGCGTAAAAGGGGTTAACTATGGCTACACCTTC

size: .
V: TRBV5-5
D: .
J: TRBJ1-3
CDR3: CASSWQGDGNTIYF
DNA: TGTGCCAGCAGCTGGCAGGGTGATGGAAACACCATATATTTT

size: .
V: TRBV7-3
D: .
J: TRBJ1-1
CDR3: CASSLIQVADTEAFF
DNA: TGTGCCAGCAGCTTAATTCAGGTCGCGGACACTGAAGCTTTCTTT

size: .
V: TRBV11-2
D: .
J: TRBJ1-3
CDR3: CASSLAWSGAGNTIYF
DNA: TGTGCCAGCAGCTTAGCTTGGTCAGGGGCTGGAAACACCATATATTTT

size: .
V: TRBV10-1
D: .
J: TRBJ2-3
CDR3: CASSEPEQGEDTQYF
DNA: TGCGCCAGCAGTGAACCCGAACAGGGTGAGGATACGCAGTATTTT

size: .
V: TRBV5-4
D: .
J: TRBJ1-1
CDR3: CASSWDRTNTEAFF
DNA: TGTGCCAGCAGCTGGGACCGAACAAACACTGAAGCTTTCTTT

size: .
V: TRBV6-6
D: TRBD1
J: TRBJ2-5
CDR3: CASSTGTGQETQYF
DNA: TGTGCCAGCAGCACCGGGACAGGGCAAGAGACCCAGTACTTC

size: .
V: TRBV7-9
D: TRBD2
J: TRBJ2-1
CDR3: CASSPGRASYNEQFF
DNA: TGTGCCAGCAGCCCCGGGAGGGCCAGTTACAATGAGCAGTTCTTC

size: .
V: TRBV6-6
D: .
J: TRBJ1-4
CDR3: CASSYRIEKLFF
DNA: TGTGCCAGCAGTTACCGAATTGAAAAACTGTTTTTT

size: .
V: TRBV11-2
D: TRBD1
J: TRBJ2-7
CDR3: CASSRPGTGITYEQYF
DNA: TGTGCCAGCAGCCGCCCCGGGACAGGGATTACCTACGAGCAGTACTTC

size: few
V: TRBV27
D: .
J: TRBJ1-1
CDR3: CASSLEAPSFMNTEAFF
DNA: TGTGCCAGCAGTTTAGAGGCCCCTTCTTTCATGAACACTGAAGCTTTCTTT

size: .
V: TRBV4-3
D: TRBD2
J: TRBJ2-7
CDR3: CASSQGGDYEQYF
DNA: TGCGCCAGCAGCCAGGGGGGGGATTACGAGCAGTACTTC

size: .
V: TRBV7-2
D: .
J: TRBJ2-7
CDR3: CASSKQLGSGGSEQYF
DNA: TGTGCCAGCAGCAAACAGCTAGGAAGCGGTGGATCCGAGCAGTACTTC

size: .
V: TRBV29-1
D: .
J: TRBJ2-7
CDR3: CSVGIGDAYEQYF
DNA: TGCAGCGTTGGGATCGGGGACGCCTACGAGCAGTACTTC

size: .
V: TRBV9
D: TRBD2
J: TRBJ2-2
CDR3: CASSVDPSGVTTGELFF
DNA: TGTGCCAGCAGCGTAGATCCTAGCGGAGTCACCACCGGGGAGCTGTTTTTT

size: .
V: TRBV5-6
D: .
J: TRBJ1-1
CDR3: CASSLEVRGTEAFF
DNA: TGTGCCAGCAGCTTGGAAGTGAGGGGCACTGAAGCTTTCTTT

size: .
V: TRBV4-3
D: .
J: TRBJ2-7
CDR3: CASSQGPFRVRSSEQYF
DNA: TGCGCCAGCAGCCAAGGACCCTTTAGGGTGAGATCGAGCGAGCAGTACTTC

size: .
V: TRBV9
D: TRBD1
J: TRBJ2-5
CDR3: CASSVVGTGEETQYF
DNA: TGTGCCAGCAGCGTAGTAGGGACAGGGGAAGAGACCCAGTACTTC

size: .
V: TRBV27
D: .
J: TRBJ2-7
CDR3: CASGTNSLGQEQYF
DNA: TGTGCCAGCGGGACTAACAGTTTGGGACAGGAGCAGTACTTC

size: .
V: TRBV2
D: .
J: TRBJ2-7
CDR3: CASSRSYEQYF
DNA: TGTGCCAGCAGCCGATCATACGAGCAGTACTTC

size: .
V: TRBV4-2
D: TRBD2
J: TRBJ2-2
CDR3: CASSQAPGLAGATGELFF
DNA: TGTGCCAGCAGCCAGGCCCCTGGACTAGCGGGAGCGACCGGGGAGCTGTTTTTT

size: .
V: TRBV6-6
D: .
J: TRBJ2-1
CDR3: CASSTGQSGRNEQFF
DNA: TGTGCCAGCAGTACCGGACAGAGTGGACGCAATGAGCAGTTCTTC

size: .
V: TRBV6-6
D: TRBD2
J: TRBJ2-1
CDR3: CASRPTSGSEQQFF
DNA: TGTGCCAGCAGACCGACTAGCGGGTCAGAGCAGCAGTTCTTC

size: .
V: TRBV6-5
D: .
J: TRBJ2-3
CDR3: CASRREWTQYF
DNA: TGTGCCAGCAGGAGGGAATGGACGCAGTATTTT

size: .
V: TRBV2
D: .
J: TRBJ2-2
CDR3: CASSEFRNTGELFF
DNA: TGTGCCAGCAGTGAATTTAGGAACACCGGGGAGCTGTTTTTT

size: .
V: TRBV7-7
D: .
J: TRBJ2-5
CDR3: CASSRGTYGTQYF
DNA: TGTGCTAGCAGTCGGGGGACATACGGGACCCAGTACTTC